Below are 11 T cell receptor beta chains sequenced from a single sample in a study of T cells expressing NK-cell markers. TCRdb reprocessed the 5' RACE reads and keeps a single row for each CDR3 protein, giving no DNA. This table lists some 450,000 distinct CDR3 sequences. The specimen was blood T cells: a sorted CD56 or NKG2C T cell subset, CD4+ or CD8+ T cells, or bulk PBMC T cells (not recorded which). The source of these receptors is a woman between 18 and 70 years old in good health.

The rearrangement joins TRBV14 to TRBJ1-6. The germline V gene encodes CDR1 SGHDN and CDR2 FVKESK. CDR3 length equals 14 residues. The CDR3 loop is CASGEVRPNSPLHF. The full variable domain, in which reference TRBV14 and TRBJ1-6 provide the parts outside the CDR3, is EAGVTQFPSHSVIEKGQTVTLRCDPISGHDNLYWYRRVMGKEIKFLLHFVKESKQDESGMPNNRFLAERTGGTYSTLKVQPAELEDSGVYFCASGEVRPNSPLHFGNGTRLTVT.

The chain joins TRBV6-5 to TRBJ2-2; checking the TCRdb D call of TRBD2 is not possible without DNA. CDR1 and CDR2 (germline): MNHEY, SVGAGI. The CDR3 length is 17 residues. CDR3 protein: CASSYPAGTSGTGELFF.

The V call is TRBV27, the J call TRBJ2-3. The germline V gene has CDR1 MNHEY and CDR2 SMNVEV (reference sequence). CDR3 length: 15 amino acids. This CDR3 reads CASSSRTYSTDTQYF.

V usage is TRBV20-1 and J usage is TRBJ2-5; TCRdb indicates TRBD2, and absent DNA this call remains unverified. Looked up from germline, CDR1 is DFQATT and CDR2 is SNEGSKA (reference sequence). The CDR3 contains 13 residues. The CDR3 loop is CSARRGGWETQYF.

The chain combines TRBV29-1 with TRBJ2-7; lacking DNA, the TRBD2 call made by TCRdb goes unchecked. The CDR3 length is 17 residues. CDR1 SQVTM and CDR2 ANQGSEA come from the germline V gene. The CDR3: CSVEGLGLAANSYEQYF.

The V gene is TRBV7-3, the J gene TRBJ2-5. The germline gives CDR1 SGHTA, CDR2 FQGTGA. This CDR3 contains 13 residues. The CDR3 protein is CASSLSPGETQYF.

The rearrangement joins TRBV5-1 to TRBJ2-7; the D call from TCRdb, TRBD1, cannot be confirmed without DNA. Germline V gives CDR1 SGHRS, CDR2 YFSETQ. The CDR3 loop spans 16 amino acids. Here the CDR3 reads CASRGVARTGSYEQYF.

The rearrangement links TRBV29-1 to TRBJ1-1. The length of the CDR3 is 12 residues. Germline assignment: CDR1 SQVTM and CDR2 ANQGSEA. CDR3 protein: CSVASLNTEAFF.

The rearrangement links TRBV12-3 or TRBV12-4 to TRBJ1-1. The CDR3 contains 14 residues. The CDR3 protein is CASSLRVGATEAFF.

The CDR3 is CAIRGSFGEQFF. J is TRBJ2-1 and V is TRBV10-3. This CDR3 contains 12 residues. Germline CDR1 ENHRY, CDR2 SYGVKD.

The genes are TRBV7-9 and TRBJ1-6. Germline values: CDR1 SEHNR, CDR2 FQNEAQ (reference sequence). CDR3 length: 13 amino acids. The CDR3 spells CASSLIWDSPLHF.